The clone carrying this TCR beta chain was detected a few times. The antigen is undetermined. The CDR3 is 14 residues long. V was clipped by 2 bases and J by 8 bases, with 13 bases between them. The germline V gene encodes CDR1 SGHDT and CDR2 YYEEEE. This sample stems from a study of PD-L1 blockade in urothelial cancer. Study details: Between 0 and 3 chemotherapy regimens preceded treatment for each patient. Blood analysis was done at 3 weeks (second dose) and 6 weeks after treatment began. Among blood samples, the median T cell count was approximately 140,000.

Assay used: immunoSEQ multiplex PCR; TCRdb lists only in-frame clones, some missing. The data show about 36,000 clones, 75% to 90% seen once. Broader study findings: Blood TCR clonality below the median before treatment was a predictor of better survival.

Time point: peripheral blood 6 weeks after treatment start. This clonotype was sampled from a man aged 40-49 years with urothelial cancer. The chain carries TRBV5-6 and TRBJ1-4, with no clear D. The sequencing used PBMCs, collected around atezolizumab (anti-PD-L1) treatment. The CDR3 DNA reads TGTGCCAGCAGCTTACCAGGTACTCGGGAAAAACTGTTTTTT. This encodes CASSLPGTREKLFF.